The 8 T cell receptor beta chains below were found in one sample sequenced in a study of CD8 T cells in Susac syndrome. cDNA came from about 0.46 to 1 ug RNA primed by random hexamers. TCRdb analysed the immunoSEQ multiplex PCR reads with MiXCR anew, one entry per CDR3 protein. The data hold 95,000 to 150,000 distinct CDR3 sequences, with under 96% observed a single time. Sequenced sample: CD4+ T cells from PBMCs. These receptors all come from a human donor with Susac syndrome.

This chain connects TRBV30 to TRBJ2-5; D might be TRBD1 (6 bases). The V end lost 0 bases, the J end lost 2 bases, and 13 bases lay between the germline ends. Germline V gene data show CDR1 as GTSNPN and CDR2 as SVGIG (reference sequence). This CDR3 has 15 residues. The CDR3 DNA reads TGTGCCTGGAGTGTACAAGGGACACATCAAGAGACCCAGTACTTC. It specifies CAWSVQGTHQETQYF.

The chain uses TRBV29-1 and TRBJ2-7; 9 nucleotides agree with TRBD2. Looked up from germline, CDR1 is SQVTM and CDR2 is ANQGSEA. V dropped 2 bases and J dropped 7; count of bases not matched to a gene: 3. This CDR3 is 12 amino acids long. The chain's CDR3 is CSVESGGREQYF. In nucleotides, the CDR3 is TGCAGCGTTGAAAGCGGGGGGAGGGAGCAGTACTTC.

The chain employs TRBV12-3 or TRBV12-4 and TRBJ2-7, with 9 bases aligning to TRBD1. This CDR3 has 13 amino acids. Trimming cost V 4 bases and J 4 bases; bases outside gene matches: 2. DNA for the CDR3: TGTGCCAGCAGTTCCGGGACAGGGTACGAGCAGTACTTC. This codes for CASSSGTGYEQYF.

The chain has TRBV27 and TRBJ1-2; D gene unclear. The CDR3 runs to 14 residues. The germline gives CDR1 MNHEY, CDR2 SMNVEV (reference sequence). V lost 4 bases and J lost 8, with 17 bases in between. CDR3 coding DNA: TGTGCCAGCAGTTCCGGACGGATAATTGGAGGCTACACCTTC. Translation gives CASSSGRIIGGYTF.

The chain carries TRBV19 and TRBJ1-2; 9 bases are shared with TRBD1. Losses at the gene ends were 6 bases for V and 3 bases for J; bases not matched to a gene: 5. Germline V lookup: CDR1 LNHDA, CDR2 SQIVND (reference sequence). The CDR3 loop spans 14 amino acids. The CDR3 loop reads CASREGTGHYGYTF. As DNA, the CDR3 is TGTGCCAGTAGAGAAGGGACAGGGCACTATGGCTACACCTTC.

The rearrangement uses TRBV2 and TRBJ2-1; D not certain. The CDR3 has 8 residues. V gave up 5 bases and J gave up 15 bases, with 5 bases separating them. From germline, CDR1 is SNHLY and CDR2 FYNNEI. The CDR3 loop is CASSRGFF. The CDR3, as DNA: TGTGCCAGCAGTCGTGGGTTCTTC.

The chain has TRBV2 and TRBJ2-7; D gene uncertain. CDR1 and CDR2 (germline): SNHLY, FYNNEI. The CDR3 has 13 amino acids. Trimming stripped 4 bases from V and 3 bases from J, with 10 bases between. The CDR3, as DNA: TGTGCCAGCAGTGTGGCGACAAACTACGAGCAGTACTTC. Amino acid sequence: CASSVATNYEQYF. Full variable domain (remainder filled in from reference TRBV2 and TRBJ2-7): EPEVTQTPSHQVTQMGQEVILRCVPISNHLYFYWYRQILGQKVEFLVSFYNNEISEKSEIFDDQFSVERPDGSNFTLKIRSTKLEDSAMYFCASSVATNYEQYFGPGTRLTVT.

The chain employs TRBV12-3 or TRBV12-4 and TRBJ1-5; no firm D call. The CDR3 totals 13 residues. The germline V and J ends were trimmed by 4 bases and 5 bases, with 9 bases remaining between them. DNA of the CDR3: TGTGCCAGCAGTTGGAACGAGTATCAGCCCCAGCATTTT. Protein sequence: CASSWNEYQPQHF.